This TCR gamma chain was sequenced for a study of gamma delta lymphoproliferative disorders and STAT genes. Across the study: At least 50 ng of genomic DNA went into each LymphoTrack Dx TCRG Assay library. Delta libraries were made per EuroClonality-NGS working group procedure. General observations from the study: Patient gamma repertoires clustered apart from healthy controls; delta did not.

TCRdb reanalysed the multiplex PCR reads with CATT. The sample has a few thousand gamma-chain clones; around 11% are singletons. This clone is judged medium-sized. Its target is unknown. V lost 4 bases and J lost 3; bases outside the gene matches: 3. In germline, CDR1 is VENAVY, CDR2 YDSYNSRV. The CDR3 loop spans 12 amino acids. PBMCs from patients and controls supplied the genomic DNA for sequencing. The specimen was blood. The V call is TRGV8, the J call TRGJ1 or TRGJ2. TCRdb leaves out the J gene; it was filled in here by matching the DNA to germline. This receptor was taken from a human donor in good health. The CDR3 reads CATWEPYYKKLF. CDR3 DNA: TGTGCCACCTGGGAGCCTTATTATAAGAAACTCTTT.